This T cell receptor (beta chain) is from a study of blood T cells in healthy people across ages. As for the study in general: The template switching approach captured approximately one barcoded beta molecule for every two T cells.

This CDR3 has 15 amino acids. Per germline, CDR1 SGHRS and CDR2 YFSETQ. Trimming at V came to 3 bases and at J to 5 bases, leaving 9 bases not matched to a gene. General study findings and limits: Correlation between TCR beta diversity and naive T cell percentage was strong. It was not known whether donors were CMV positive (a possible confounder of expanded clonotype changes).

A second PCR of 7 to 11 cycles used a sample-barcoded 5' primer and a J-beta primer mix. In TCRdb, the 5' RACE reads were re-called with MiXCR into one record per CDR3 protein. The sample carries over a million distinct CDR3 sequences, 40% to 50% recorded once. Regarding this clonotype: Its antigen remains unknown.

The receptor was derived from a woman aged 18 to 35 in good health. The V and J genes are TRBV5-1 and TRBJ1-2; 8 bases agree with TRBD1. Source material: blood. CDR3 nucleotide sequence: TGCGCCAGCAGCTATGCGACAGGGGCCATGTATGGCTACACCTTC. Protein sequence: CASSYATGAMYGYTF.